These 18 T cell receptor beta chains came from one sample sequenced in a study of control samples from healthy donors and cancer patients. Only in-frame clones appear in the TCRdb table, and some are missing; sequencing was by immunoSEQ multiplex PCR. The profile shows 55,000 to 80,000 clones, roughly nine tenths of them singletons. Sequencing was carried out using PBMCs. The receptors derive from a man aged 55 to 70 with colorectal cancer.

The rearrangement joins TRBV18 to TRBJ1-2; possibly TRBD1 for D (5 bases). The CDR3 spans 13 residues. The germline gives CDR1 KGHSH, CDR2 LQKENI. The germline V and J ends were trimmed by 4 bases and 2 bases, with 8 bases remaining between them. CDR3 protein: CASSQGANYGYTF. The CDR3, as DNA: TGTGCCAGCTCACAAGGGGCCAACTATGGCTACACCTTC.

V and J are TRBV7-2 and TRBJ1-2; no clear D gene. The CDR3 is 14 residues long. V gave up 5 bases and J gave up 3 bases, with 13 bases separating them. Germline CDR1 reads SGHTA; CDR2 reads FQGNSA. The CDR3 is CASSPWTGDYGYTF. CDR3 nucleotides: TGTGCCAGCAGCCCCTGGACCGGGGACTATGGCTACACCTTC.

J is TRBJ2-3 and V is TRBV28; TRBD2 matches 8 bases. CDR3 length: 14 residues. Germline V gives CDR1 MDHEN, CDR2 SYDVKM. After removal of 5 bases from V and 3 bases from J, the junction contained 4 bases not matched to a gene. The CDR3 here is CASSRPGGTDTQYF. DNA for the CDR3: TGTGCCAGCAGTAGGCCGGGGGGGACAGATACGCAGTATTTT.

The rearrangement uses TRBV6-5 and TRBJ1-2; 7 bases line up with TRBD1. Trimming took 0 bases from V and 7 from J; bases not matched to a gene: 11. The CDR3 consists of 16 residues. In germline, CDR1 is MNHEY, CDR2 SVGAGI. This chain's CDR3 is CASSYSTQGVLFGYTF. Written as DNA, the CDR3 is TGTGCCAGCAGTTACTCAACTCAGGGGGTCCTATTTGGCTACACCTTC.

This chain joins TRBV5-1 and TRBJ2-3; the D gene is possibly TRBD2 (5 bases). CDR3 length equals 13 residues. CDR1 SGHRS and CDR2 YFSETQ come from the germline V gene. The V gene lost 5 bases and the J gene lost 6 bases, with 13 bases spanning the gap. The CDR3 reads CASRGLGGDTQYF. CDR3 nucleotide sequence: TGCGCCAGCAGAGGGCTGGGCGGGGATACGCAGTATTTT.

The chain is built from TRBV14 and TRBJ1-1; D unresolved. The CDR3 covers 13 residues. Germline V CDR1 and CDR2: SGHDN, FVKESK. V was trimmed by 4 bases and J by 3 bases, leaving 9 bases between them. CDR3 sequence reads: CASSLLVDTEAFF. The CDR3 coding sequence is TGTGCCAGCAGCCTCCTGGTCGACACTGAAGCTTTCTTT.

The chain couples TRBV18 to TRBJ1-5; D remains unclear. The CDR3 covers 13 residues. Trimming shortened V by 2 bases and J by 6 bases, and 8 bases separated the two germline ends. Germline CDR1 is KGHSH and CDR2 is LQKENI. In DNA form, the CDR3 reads TGTGCCAGCTCACCAGGGTCACGTCAGCCCCAGCATTTT. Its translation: CASSPGSRQPQHF.

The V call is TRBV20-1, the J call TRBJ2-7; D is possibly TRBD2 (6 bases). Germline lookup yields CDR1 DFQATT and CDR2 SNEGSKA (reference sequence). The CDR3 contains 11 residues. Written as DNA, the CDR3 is TGCAGAGCGGAGGGACCCTACGAGCAGTACTTC. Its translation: CRAEGPYEQYF.

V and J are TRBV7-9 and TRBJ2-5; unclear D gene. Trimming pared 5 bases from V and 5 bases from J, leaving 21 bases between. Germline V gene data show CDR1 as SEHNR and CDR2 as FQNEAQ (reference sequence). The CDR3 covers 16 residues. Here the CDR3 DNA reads TGTGCCAGCAGCCCCTTGATCGGGTTGTTGGGGGAGACCCAGTACTTC. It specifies CASSPLIGLLGETQYF. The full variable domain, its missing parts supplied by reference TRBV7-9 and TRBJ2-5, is DTGVSQNPRHKITKRGQNVTFRCDPISEHNRLYWYRQTLGQGPEFLTYFQNEAQLEKSRLLSDRFSAERPKGSFSTLEIQRTEQGDSAMYLCASSPLIGLLGETQYFGPGTRLLVL.

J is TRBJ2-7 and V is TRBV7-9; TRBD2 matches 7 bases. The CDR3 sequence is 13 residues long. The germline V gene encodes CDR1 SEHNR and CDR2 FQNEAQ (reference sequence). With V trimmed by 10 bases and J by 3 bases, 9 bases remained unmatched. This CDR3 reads CATEGRAHYEQYF. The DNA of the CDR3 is TGTGCCACCGAGGGGAGGGCCCACTACGAGCAGTACTTC. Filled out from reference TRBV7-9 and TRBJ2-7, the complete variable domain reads DTGVSQNPRHKITKRGQNVTFRCDPISEHNRLYWYRQTLGQGPEFLTYFQNEAQLEKSRLLSDRFSAERPKGSFSTLEIQRTEQGDSAMYLCATEGRAHYEQYFGPGTRLTVT.

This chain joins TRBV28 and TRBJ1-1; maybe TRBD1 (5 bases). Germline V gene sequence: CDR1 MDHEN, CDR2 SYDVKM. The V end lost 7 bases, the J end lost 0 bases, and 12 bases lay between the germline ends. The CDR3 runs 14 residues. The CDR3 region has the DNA TGTGCCAGCACTCTGACAGTAATGAACACTGAAGCTTTCTTT. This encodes CASTLTVMNTEAFF.

CDR3: CASSLDQREQYF. In DNA, the CDR3 is TGTGCCAGCAGCTTAGATCAAAGGGAGCAGTACTTC. This rearrangement joins TRBV11-3 to TRBJ2-7; D gene unclear. V was cut by 0 bases and J by 7 bases, with 7 bases left in between. Germline CDR1 is SGHNT and CDR2 is YENEEA. The CDR3 covers 12 residues.

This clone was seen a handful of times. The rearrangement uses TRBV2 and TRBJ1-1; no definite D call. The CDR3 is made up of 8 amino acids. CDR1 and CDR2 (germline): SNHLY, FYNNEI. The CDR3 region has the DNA TGTGGCAAGGTGGGGGCTTTCTTT. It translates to CGKVGAFF.

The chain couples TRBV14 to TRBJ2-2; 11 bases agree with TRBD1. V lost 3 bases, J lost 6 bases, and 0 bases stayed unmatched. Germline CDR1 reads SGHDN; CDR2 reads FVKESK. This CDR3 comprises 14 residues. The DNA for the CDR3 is TGTGCCAGCAGCCAGGGACAGGGGGCCGGGGAGCTGTTTTTT. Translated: CASSQGQGAGELFF.

The CDR3 nucleotides are TGTGCCAGCAGCGTGGAGGTGGGGGTTGGCTACACCTTC. Translation gives CASSVEVGVGYTF. The rearrangement joins TRBV7-8 to TRBJ1-2; D may be TRBD1 (5 bases). The V gene's germline CDR1 is SGHVS and CDR2 FQNEAQ. Trimming took 5 bases from V and 7 from J, leaving 14 bases between them. CDR3 length: 13 residues.

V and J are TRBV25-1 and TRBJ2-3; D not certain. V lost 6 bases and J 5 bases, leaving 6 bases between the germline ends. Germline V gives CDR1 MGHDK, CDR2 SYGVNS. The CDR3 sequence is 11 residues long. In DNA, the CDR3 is TGTGCCAGCAGCCGCGGAGATACGCAGTATTTT. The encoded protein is CASSRGDTQYF.

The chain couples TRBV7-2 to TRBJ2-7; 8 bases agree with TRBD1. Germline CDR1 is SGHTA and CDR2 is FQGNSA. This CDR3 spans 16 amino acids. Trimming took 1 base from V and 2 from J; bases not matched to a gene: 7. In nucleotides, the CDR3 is TGTGCCAGCAGCTTAGTAACAGGGGGATCTACCTACGAGCAGTACTTC. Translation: CASSLVTGGSTYEQYF. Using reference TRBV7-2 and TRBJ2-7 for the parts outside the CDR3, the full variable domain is GAGVSQSPSNKVTEKGKDVELRCDPISGHTALYWYRQSLGQGLEFLIYFQGNSAPDKSGLPSDRFSAERTGGSVSTLTIQRTQQEDSAVYLCASSLVTGGSTYEQYFGPGTRLTVT.

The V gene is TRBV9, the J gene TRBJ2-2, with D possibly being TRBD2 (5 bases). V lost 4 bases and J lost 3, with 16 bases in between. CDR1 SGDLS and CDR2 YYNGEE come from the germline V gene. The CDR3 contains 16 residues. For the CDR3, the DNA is TGTGCCAGCAGCAGATATTCGGGGTCTGACACCGGGGAGCTGTTTTTT. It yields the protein CASSRYSGSDTGELFF.